This record concerns one T cell receptor beta chain sequence. Repertoires were generated with immunoSEQ multiplex PCR, while TCRdb's copy carries only in-frame clones and drops some. This sample has 150,000 to 200,000 clones, with 81% found just once. These data belong to a study of blood T cell repertoires in COVID-19. The CDR3 length is 16 residues. Per the germline V gene, CDR1 is SGHRS and CDR2 is YFSETQ. With 0 bases clipped from V and 1 base from J, the junction kept 3 bases outside the gene matches. The receptor's source is a man aged 55 to 70 with active or convalescent COVID-19. The rearrangement links TRBV5-1 to TRBJ2-5, with TRBD2 identical over 10 bases. Sequencing input: peripheral blood. CDR3 sequence (DNA): TGCGCCAGCAGCTTGGTCCTAGCGGGGGCCCAAGAGACCCAGTACTTC. The encoded protein is CASSLVLAGAQETQYF.